The clone carrying this T cell receptor (beta chain) was seen only once. In the study's own analysis: Using reference gene primer amplification, nucleated cell counts were estimated. The table came from immunoSEQ multiplex PCR; TCRdb's copy has only in-frame clones and leaves some out. The V and J calls and the clone size are those of that table, but D and trimming were determined from the DNA. The table has about 180,000 clones, roughly nine tenths seen once; the top ten hold approximately 2%. This entry comes from a study of blood T cell repertoires in COVID-19. Turning to the study itself: Sites across the United States, Italy and Spain contributed samples from acute and convalescent COVID-19. T cells, B-cell-depleted T cells, or PBMCs provided the cDNA or gDNA that served as material.

V shed 3 bases, J shed 1 base, and the junction held 6 bases outside the gene matches. CDR3 size: 16 residues. Germline CDR1 SGHRS, CDR2 YFSETQ. The chain uses TRBV5-1 and TRBJ2-3; 9 bases line up with TRBD2. This receptor was identified in a man aged 18 to 35 who had recovered from COVID-19. The sequencing sample was made of peripheral blood. The CDR3 sequence: CASSSSGRPGTDTQYF. In nucleotides, the CDR3 is TGCGCCAGCAGCTCGAGCGGGAGGCCCGGCACAGATACGCAGTATTTT.